Ten or more counts support the clone carrying this T cell receptor beta chain. The sample is drawn from a study of human T cells and chemical hapten exposure. Specified time point: patch test 2, 6 weeks after DPC sensitization. As for treatment: therapeutic diphenylcyclopropenone sensitization with weekly scalp DPC. One entry per CDR3 protein, called by TCRdb with MiXCR from the RACE reads. The table includes about 110,000 distinct CDR3 sequences, 9% to 9.5% detected once. The CDR3 is 15 residues long. The V gene's germline CDR1 is MNHNS and CDR2 SASEGT. V lost 6 bases to trimming and J lost 3 bases; unmatched junction nucleotides: 7.

This rearrangement joins TRBV6-1 to TRBJ1-5, with 8 nucleotides matching TRBD1. The origin of this receptor is a woman aged 40 to 50 with alopecia areata. Some clones in this sample may be carry-over from other donors' samples. The material sequenced was whole blood, taken in connection with sensitization to the hapten diphenylcyclopropenone (DPC). The CDR3 sequence: CASSQDRANNQPQHF. As DNA, the CDR3 is TGTGCCAGCAGCCAGGACAGGGCCAACAATCAGCCCCAGCATTTT.